This entry concerns a single TCR beta chain. The CDR3 covers 15 residues. The V gene lost 1 base and the J gene lost 1 base, with 10 bases spanning the gap. Per germline, CDR1 KGHSH and CDR2 LQKENI. Unique molecular identifiers were affixed to discrete cDNA molecules within the library. TCRdb used MiXCR to reprocess the RACE reads, holding one entry per CDR3 protein. The repertoire holds 140,000 or so distinct CDR3 sequences, with roughly 12% as singletons. The data were taken from a study of human T cells and chemical hapten exposure. Turning to the study itself: DPC at 2% was the sensitizing agent, placed on approximately 2 cm by approximately 2 cm of upper inner arm skin. Recorded diagnoses among the mostly female patients were alopecia areata, totalis or universalis.

The time point: patch test 2, 6 weeks after DPC sensitization. The treatment was: therapeutic diphenylcyclopropenone sensitization with weekly scalp DPC. The sequenced sample was whole blood, obtained in connection with sensitization to the hapten diphenylcyclopropenone (DPC). The J gene is TRBJ1-1, the V gene TRBV18; weak D call: TRBD1 (5 bases). The sequence was collected from a woman between 50 and 59 years old with alopecia areata. Some clones in this sample may be carry-over from other donors' samples. The CDR3 region is CASSPQPTANTEAFF. CDR3 nucleotides: TGTGCCAGCTCACCACAACCGACAGCGAACACTGAAGCTTTCTTT.